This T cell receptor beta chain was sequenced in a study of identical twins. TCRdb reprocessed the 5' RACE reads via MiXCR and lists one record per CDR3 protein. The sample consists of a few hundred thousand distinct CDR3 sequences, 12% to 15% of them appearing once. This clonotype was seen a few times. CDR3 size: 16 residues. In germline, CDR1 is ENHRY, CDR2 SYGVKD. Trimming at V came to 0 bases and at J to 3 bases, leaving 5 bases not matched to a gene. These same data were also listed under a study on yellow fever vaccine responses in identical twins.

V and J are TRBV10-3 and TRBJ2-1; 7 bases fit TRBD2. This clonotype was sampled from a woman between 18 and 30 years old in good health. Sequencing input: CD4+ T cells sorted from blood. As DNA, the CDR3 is TGTGCCATCAGTGAGTCACTCCTAGCGGACTACAATGAGCAGTTCTTC. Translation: CAISESLLADYNEQFF.